This is a list of T cell receptor beta chains from one sample in a study of shared T cell receptors in the human thymus. TCRdb keeps only in-frame clones here, not all; method: immunoSEQ multiplex PCR. This table holds 500,000 to 750,000 clones, around nine tenths found once. These data were also filed under a second study, of human thymus T cells.

Sequencing used thymocytes. These receptor sequences come from a boy less than two years old with a congenital heart defect. Each CDR3 is given with its conserved first and last residue. D genes are given only for firm matches. Only some rows state a clone size, as once, few, many or a class for expanded clones.

j_gene: TRBJ2-5; v_gene: TRBV28; abundance: NA; d_gene: TRBD1; CDR3nt: TGTGCCAGCATTCCACGTGACCGGCAGGGGGCGGAGACCCAGTACTTC; CDR3aa: CASIPRDRQGAETQYF
j_gene: TRBJ2-7; v_gene: TRBV6-5; abundance: once; d_gene: NA; CDR3nt: TGTGCCAGCAGTTCATCCGAATTACACTACGAGCAGTACTTC; CDR3aa: CASSSSELHYEQYF
j_gene: TRBJ2-3; v_gene: TRBV7-9; abundance: NA; d_gene: NA; CDR3nt: TGTGCCAGCAGCTTTTCAAGCGGTGACACAGATACGCAGTATTTT; CDR3aa: CASSFSSGDTDTQYF
j_gene: TRBJ1-4; v_gene: TRBV2; abundance: NA; d_gene: NA; CDR3nt: TGTGCCAGCAGTGAGAGGGGAGGACCTAATGAAAAACTGTTTTTT; CDR3aa: CASSERGGPNEKLFF
j_gene: TRBJ1-3; v_gene: TRBV10-3; abundance: NA; d_gene: NA; CDR3nt: TGTGCCATCAGTGAGTTTTCCGTCTCTGGAAACACCATATATTTT; CDR3aa: CAISEFSVSGNTIYF
j_gene: TRBJ2-5; v_gene: TRBV2; abundance: NA; d_gene: TRBD2; CDR3nt: TGTGCCAGCAGTCAAAGCCGGACTAGCGGCATGGGGGCAGAGACCCAGTACTTC; CDR3aa: CASSQSRTSGMGAETQYF
j_gene: TRBJ1-1; v_gene: TRBV28; abundance: NA; d_gene: TRBD1; CDR3nt: TGTGCCAGCAGTCGGGACAGGGACAACACTGAAGCTTTCTTT; CDR3aa: CASSRDRDNTEAFF
j_gene: TRBJ2-2; v_gene: TRBV7-6; abundance: few; d_gene: TRBD2; CDR3nt: TGTGCCAGCAGCTTACTGGCGGGAGGGCCTGCGACCGGGGAGCTGTTTTTT; CDR3aa: CASSLLAGGPATGELFF
j_gene: TRBJ2-7; v_gene: TRBV5-6; abundance: few; d_gene: NA; CDR3nt: TGTGCCAGCAGCTTAACAGGTGGCAGAACCTACGAGCAGTACTTC; CDR3aa: CASSLTGGRTYEQYF
j_gene: TRBJ2-4; v_gene: TRBV4-2; abundance: NA; d_gene: TRBD2; CDR3nt: TGTGCCAGCAGCCAAGTTGGGACTAGCGGGACTCTAGTGGGCAAAAACATTCAGTACTTC; CDR3aa: CASSQVGTSGTLVGKNIQYF
j_gene: TRBJ1-3; v_gene: TRBV7-9; abundance: NA; d_gene: TRBD1; CDR3nt: TGTGCCAGCAGCTTTTGGACAGGGAAGACTGGAAACACCATATATTTT; CDR3aa: CASSFWTGKTGNTIYF